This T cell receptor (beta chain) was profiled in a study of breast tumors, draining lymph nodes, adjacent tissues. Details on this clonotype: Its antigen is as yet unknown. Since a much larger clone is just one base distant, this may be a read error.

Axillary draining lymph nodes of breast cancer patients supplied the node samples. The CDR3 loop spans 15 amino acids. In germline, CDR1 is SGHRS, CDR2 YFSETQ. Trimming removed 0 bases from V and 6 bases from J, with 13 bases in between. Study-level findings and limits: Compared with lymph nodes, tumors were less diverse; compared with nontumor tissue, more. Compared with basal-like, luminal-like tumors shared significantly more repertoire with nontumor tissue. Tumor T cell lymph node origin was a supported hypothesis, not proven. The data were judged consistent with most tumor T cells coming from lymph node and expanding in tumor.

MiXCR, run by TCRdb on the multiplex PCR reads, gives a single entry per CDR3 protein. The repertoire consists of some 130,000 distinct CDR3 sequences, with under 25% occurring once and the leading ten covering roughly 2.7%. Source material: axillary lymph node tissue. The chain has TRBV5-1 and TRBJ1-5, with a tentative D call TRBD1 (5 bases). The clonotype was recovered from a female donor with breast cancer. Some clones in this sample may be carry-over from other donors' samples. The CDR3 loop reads CASSLAGHGGQPQHF. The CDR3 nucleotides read TGCGCCAGCAGCTTGGCAGGACATGGTGGTCAGCCCCAGCATTTT.